The next 24 T cell receptor beta chains were all read from a single sample in a study of tissue T cells after allogeneic stem cell transplantation (dated by TCRdb to about 2022). The intended sense of this specimen's time point label: mouse harvest day 7 after allogeneic transplant. Mouse grafts consisting of 10^7 T-cell-depleted bone marrow cells combined with 10^6 splenic CD5+ T cells were administered by tail vein injection. Library prep was done by the immunoSEQ multiplex PCR assay. Held by TCRdb, this immuneACCESS table contains in-frame sequences only and omits some clones. Under half of the omission traces to an unresolved V gene where checked; the cause of the rest is unknown. The sample records 8,000 to 9,000 clones, roughly 44% of which are singletons. The top ten hold approximately 1.4% of the sample. The specimen sequenced was skin. The receptors derive from a female BALB/c mouse given C57BL/6 T cells with graft-versus-host disease after an allogeneic hematopoietic cell transplant.

A remark on this clone: Gene and germline names: mouse. The read comes to an end 1 residue before the CDR3 does, leaving the germline J gene to fill in the end. The genes are TRBV26 and TRBJ1-6, with D hard to call. TRBJ1-6 is labeled an ORF, and its function is uncertain. This CDR3 region has 13 residues. Germline values: CDR1 KGHPV, CDR2 FQNQEV (reference sequence). With 2 bases removed from V and 7 bases from J, the gap between germline ends came to 6 bases. The part of the CDR3 DNA that was read is TGTGCCAGCAGTCTGACAGAAAATTCGCCCCTCTAC. This gives the protein CASSLTENSPLY. The whole CDR3 protein is CASSLTENSPLYF.

Comment on this clone: These gene names are mouse names. Read coverage stops 1 residue before the CDR3 terminus; the germline J gene supplies the remainder. Other DNA variants within this sample encode the same CDR3. The V call is TRBV26, the J call TRBJ2-4; 8 nucleotides line up with TRBD2. Germline V gene data show CDR1 as KGHPV and CDR2 as FQNQEV (reference sequence). The trim removed 2 bases at V and 5 bases at J, leaving 3 bases unmatched. The CDR3 length is 14 residues. CDR3: CASSLPGLGNTLYF. Partial CDR3 DNA: TGTGCCAGCAGTCTGCCTGGACTGGGAAACACCTTGTAC.

As for this clone: Genes and germline are mouse. Coverage ceases 1 residue before the CDR3 finishes, and the germline J gene fills in the end. The chain uses TRBV26 and TRBJ2-7; D unclear. Trimming took 3 bases from V and 0 from J, leaving 12 bases between them. CDR1 is KGHPV and CDR2 is FQNQEV in the germline V gene (reference sequence). This CDR3 has 15 residues. CDR3 sequence reads: CASSLHLPVSYEQYF. The covered CDR3 bases are TGTGCCAGCAGTCTTCACCTGCCAGTCTCCTATGAACAGTAC.

This clone was seen more than once but under ten times. Any gene name here is a mouse gene name. Sequencing ends 1 residue short of the CDR3 end; the germline J gene provides the rest. The rearrangement uses TRBV30 and TRBJ2-7, with 11 bases that match TRBD2. CDR1 is SQVVS and CDR2 is ANEGSEA in the germline V gene. Unmatched junction bases numbered 3, after V lost 5 bases and J lost 6 bases. This CDR3 comprises 12 residues. The sequenced CDR3 bases are TGTAGTTCTCGGACTGGGGGGAGTGAACAGTAC. Translation: CSSRTGGSEQY. The entire CDR3 protein is CSSRTGGSEQYF.

In regard to this clone: The genes are named according to mouse. The read is 1 residue too short to cover the CDR3 end, so that end is filled in from the germline J gene. The V gene is TRBV20, the J gene TRBJ2-4, with D possibly TRBD1 on 6 matching bases. The CDR3 spans 13 residues. Between the trimmed V and J ends, which lost 5 bases and 0 bases, there was a span of 9 bases. The V gene's germline CDR1 is GFQATS and CDR2 STVNSAI. The CDR3 sequence: CGAGTTSQNTLYF. The part of the CDR3 DNA that was read is TGTGGTGCTGGGACAACTAGTCAAAACACCTTGTAC.

Of note for this clone: Germline and genes here are mouse. The read ends 1 residue before the CDR3 terminus; that terminus is restored from the germline J gene. The chain links TRBV26 to TRBJ2-2, with D unclear. This CDR3 region has 13 residues. The V end was cut by 3 bases, the J end by 6 bases, with 8 bases between. Per the germline V gene, CDR1 is KGHPV and CDR2 is FQNQEV (reference sequence). The CDR3 sequence is CASSLLGSGQLYF. The part of the CDR3 DNA that was read is TGTGCCAGCAGTCTTTTGGGATCCGGGCAGCTCTAC.

Notes on this clone: Mouse gene names apply. The read terminates 1 residue ahead of where the CDR3 ends, so the germline J gene completes it. The chain joins TRBV12-2 to TRBJ2-5; tentative D call: TRBD1 (6 bases). The CDR3 covers 13 residues. V lost 1 base and J lost 3, with 7 bases in between. Germline loops: CDR1 SGHLS, CDR2 HYDKME. This CDR3 is CASSLGQQDTQYF. Incomplete CDR3 DNA: TGTGCCAGCTCTCTGGGACAACAAGACACCCAGTAC.

With respect to this clone: Gene names and germline match the mouse. The same CDR3 also results from other DNA sequences found in this sample. CDR3 residues: CASSLRSQNTLYF. The covered CDR3 bases are TGTGCCAGCAGTCTCCGTAGTCAAAACACCTTGTAC. The chain carries TRBV26 and TRBJ2-4; D remains unclear. The read gets to within 1 residue of the CDR3 end, and the germline J gene fills in the rest. This CDR3 spans 13 amino acids. Trimming shortened V by 3 bases and J by 0 bases, and 4 bases separated the two germline ends. Germline V gene sequence: CDR1 KGHPV, CDR2 FQNQEV (reference sequence).

Only a few counts were recorded for this clone. Mouse germline and gene names are used. The read halts 1 residue ahead of the CDR3 end, with the missing end drawn from the germline J gene. V gene TRBV13-1 combines with J gene TRBJ2-1; TRBD1 matches 12 bases. V gave up 3 bases and J gave up 10 bases; unmatched junction bases: 5. Per the germline V gene, CDR1 is NSHNY and CDR2 is SYGAGN. The CDR3 is 14 amino acids. CDR3 DNA, as far as it was read: TGTGCCAGCAGTGGACCGGGACAGGGGGCAGAGCAGTTC. It yields the protein CASSGPGQGAEQF. The full-length CDR3 reads as CASSGPGQGAEQFF.

For this clone: The genes and germline here are from mouse. The CDR3 end falls 1 residue outside the read, so it is completed with the germline J gene. The J gene is TRBJ1-1, the V gene TRBV13-2; D is unclear. V gave up 2 bases and J gave up 0 bases, with 5 bases separating them. Germline V lookup: CDR1 NNHNN, CDR2 SYGAGS (reference sequence). The CDR3 runs to 13 residues. The CDR3 reads CASGERANTEVFF. Incomplete CDR3 DNA: TGTGCCAGCGGTGAACGGGCAAACACAGAAGTCTTC.

Only a few counts were recorded for this clone. Any gene name here is a mouse gene name. Coverage ceases 1 residue before the CDR3 finishes, and the germline J gene fills in the end. The V call is TRBV5, the J call TRBJ2-7, with TRBD2 matching over 11 bases. Trimming took 3 bases from V and 6 from J; bases not matched to a gene: 4. The germline V gene has CDR1 LGHNA and CDR2 YNLKQL (reference sequence). This CDR3 has 14 amino acids. CDR3 DNA (partial): TGTGCCAGCAGCCAGACTGGGGGGGATCTTGAACAGTAC. It encodes CASSQTGGDLEQY. The full CDR3 is CASSQTGGDLEQYF.

About this clone: Mouse names are used for the genes. The sequenced fragment ends 1 residue before the CDR3 boundary, so the rest is inferred from the germline J gene. The chain employs TRBV26 and TRBJ1-4, with D hard to call. The CDR3 is 14 residues long. CDR1 is KGHPV and CDR2 is FQNQEV in the germline V gene (reference sequence). V was clipped by 0 bases and J by 2 bases, with 4 bases between them. Incomplete CDR3 DNA: TGTGCCAGCAGTCTGTCGGGGTCCAACGAAAGATTATTT. This encodes CASSLSGSNERLF. The whole CDR3 sequence is CASSLSGSNERLFF.

Of note for this clone: Mouse names are used for the genes. The read halts 1 residue ahead of the CDR3 end, with the missing end drawn from the germline J gene. The V gene is TRBV16, the J gene TRBJ1-1; 7 bases match TRBD1. CDR1 and CDR2 from the germline V gene are SGHSA and FRNQAP. This CDR3 is built from 13 residues. V was pared by 7 bases and J by 1 base, with 3 bases of the junction left unmatched. Here the CDR3 reads CASIYRGNTEVFF. The covered CDR3 bases are TGTGCAAGCATCTACAGGGGAAACACAGAAGTCTTC.

A word on this clone: Gene names denote mouse genes. Read data end 1 residue before the CDR3 end; the end is taken from the germline J gene. This rearrangement joins TRBV23 to TRBJ1-2; whether TRBD1, the table's D call, matches the DNA was not checked. Germline CDR1 reads KGHTA; CDR2 reads FQNQQP. CDR3 length equals 14 residues. The sequenced CDR3 bases are TGCTCCAGCAGCCGACAGATCTCAAACTCCGACTACACC. Protein: CSSSRQISNSDYT. The full CDR3 sequence reads CSSSRQISNSDYTF.

As for this clone: These gene names are mouse names. The CDR3 extends 1 residue past the end of the read, so its final part is completed from the germline J gene. V gene TRBV26 combines with J gene TRBJ1-6; D gene uncertain. TRBJ1-6 is annotated as an ORF whose role is uncertain. The CDR3 totals 13 residues. V lost 2 bases to trimming and J lost 6 bases, with 5 bases between them. Germline V gene data show CDR1 as KGHPV and CDR2 as FQNQEV (reference sequence). CDR3 DNA, as far as it was read: TGTGCCAGCAGTCTGAACACTAATTCGCCCCTCTAC. This encodes CASSLNTNSPLY. The whole CDR3 sequence is CASSLNTNSPLYF.

Note on this clone: Here the gene names and germline are mouse. The read falls 1 residue short of the CDR3 end, and the missing part is taken from the germline J gene. The chain uses TRBV16 and TRBJ2-4, with unresolved D. The germline V gene encodes CDR1 SGHSA and CDR2 FRNQAP. Trimming stripped 2 bases from V and 0 bases from J, with 6 bases between. This CDR3 has 14 residues. The covered CDR3 bases are TGTGCAAGCAGCTTACAGGCCAGTCAAAACACCTTGTAC. Encoded protein: CASSLQASQNTLY. The whole CDR3 protein reads CASSLQASQNTLYF.

In regard to this clone: The genes and germline here are from mouse. The observed sequence ends 1 residue before the CDR3 terminus, with the missing tail filled in from the germline J gene. The chain couples TRBV26 to TRBJ2-4; 7 bases agree with TRBD1. Germline CDR1 and CDR2: KGHPV and FQNQEV (reference sequence). Trimming removed 6 bases from V and 5 bases from J; junction bases left unmatched: 2. The CDR3 runs to 12 residues. The CDR3 is CASSQGVNTLYF. Incomplete CDR3 DNA: TGTGCCAGCAGCCAGGGGGTAAACACCTTGTAC.

Turning to this clone: Gene names are the mouse ones. Read data end 1 residue before the CDR3 end; the end is taken from the germline J gene. V usage is TRBV23 and J usage is TRBJ2-1; whether TRBD1, the table's D call, matches the DNA was not checked. Germline CDR1 and CDR2: KGHTA and FQNQQP. The CDR3 is 15 amino acids. CDR3 amino acids: CSSSQSEQGYAEQFF. The sequenced part of the CDR3 DNA is TGCTCCAGCAGTCAATCCGAACAGGGTTATGCTGAGCAGTTC.

A note on this clone: Any gene name here is a mouse gene name. The CDR3 end falls 1 residue outside the read, so it is completed with the germline J gene. The chain employs TRBV15 and TRBJ2-7; weak D call: TRBD1 (6 bases). Per the germline V gene, CDR1 is SGHND and CDR2 is FRSKSL. This CDR3 spans 13 amino acids. V lost 6 bases to trimming and J lost 0 bases, with 9 bases between them. The DNA read from the CDR3 is TGTGCCAGCAGGAGGGACAACTCCTATGAACAGTAC. Amino acid sequence: CASRRDNSYEQY. The CDR3 in full is CASRRDNSYEQYF.

This clone showed up just a few times. The listed genes are named as in mouse. The read falls 1 residue short of the CDR3 end, and the missing part is taken from the germline J gene. V usage is TRBV12-1 and J usage is TRBJ1-6; weak D call: TRBD1 (5 bases). TRBJ1-6 is sorted into the ORF group, with uncertain function. This CDR3 is 15 amino acids long. With 0 bases removed from V and 4 bases from J, the gap between germline ends came to 9 bases. Looked up from germline, CDR1 is SGHSN and CDR2 is HYEKVE. This chain's CDR3 is CASSLVGQYNSPLYF. The CDR3 bases that were read are TGTGCCAGCTCTCTCGTGGGGCAATATAATTCGCCCCTCTAC.

By share of the sample, this clone is medium-sized. Germline and genes: mouse. The read halts 1 residue ahead of the CDR3 end, with the missing end drawn from the germline J gene. V usage is TRBV16 and J usage is TRBJ1-2, with D possibly matching TRBD1 (5 bases). CDR1 is SGHSA, CDR2 FRNQAP, per germline. The CDR3 length is 14 residues. Trimming pared 0 bases from V and 1 base from J, leaving 6 bases between. CDR3 bases read: TGTGCAAGCAGCTTAGACGGGGGAAACTCCGACTACACC. Its protein is CASSLDGGNSDYT. The whole CDR3 region reads CASSLDGGNSDYTF. Full variable domain (outside the CDR3, taken from reference TRBV16 and TRBJ1-2): NAGVIQTPRHKVTGKGQEATLWCEPISGHSAVFWYRQTIVQGLEFLTYFRNQAPIDDSGMPKERFSAQMPNQSHSTLKIQSTQPQDSAVYLCASSLDGGNSDYTFGSGTRLLVI.

Concerning this clone itself: Gene names and germline refer to mouse. From the germline J gene comes the end of the CDR3, since the read stops 1 residue before it. The chain joins TRBV2 to TRBJ2-7, with D tentatively TRBD1 (6 bases). This CDR3 is built from 15 residues. Trimming took 0 bases from V and 0 from J, leaving 9 bases between them. The V gene's germline CDR1 is LGHNA and CDR2 YSYQKL. The CDR3 DNA, read in part, is TGTGCCAGCAGCCAAGATTGGGACACCTCCTATGAACAGTAC. Translating it yields CASSQDWDTSYEQY. From start to end, the CDR3 is CASSQDWDTSYEQYF.

In the case of this clone: Gene names follow the mouse nomenclature. The read is 1 residue too short to cover the CDR3 end, so that end is filled in from the germline J gene. The rearrangement joins TRBV2 to TRBJ2-5; D gene unclear. The germline CDR1 and CDR2 sequences are LGHNA and YSYQKL. Trimming pared 0 bases from V and 4 bases from J, leaving 8 bases between. This CDR3 is built from 14 residues. This CDR3 reads CASSQENSKDTQYF. CDR3 DNA, as far as it was read: TGTGCCAGCAGCCAAGAGAACAGCAAAGACACCCAGTAC. Based on the CDR3 plus reference TRBV2 and TRBJ2-5, the full variable domain is DPKIIQKPKYLVAVTGSEKILICEQYLGHNAMYWYRQSAKKPLEFMFSYSYQKLMDNQTASSRFQPQSSKKNHLDLQITALKPDDSATYFCASSQENSKDTQYFGPGTRLLVL.

This clone was seen a few times. Each gene name is a mouse one. The CDR3 end lies 1 residue beyond the end of the read and is filled in from the germline J gene. This chain links TRBV3 with TRBJ2-1; 11 bases map to TRBD1. The CDR3 is 15 amino acids. From germline, CDR1 is SNHLY and CDR2 FYNGKV (reference sequence). V shed 3 bases and J 4 bases; nucleotides not matched to a gene: 2. The CDR3 DNA, read in part, is TGTGCCAGCAGCTTTAGGGACAGGGGGTATGCTGAGCAGTTC. Translating gives CASSFRDRGYAEQF. The full CDR3 sequence reads CASSFRDRGYAEQFF.